The 10 T cell receptor beta chains below come from one sample, sequenced in a study of cytomegalovirus exposure and HLA in healthy donors. PCR was performed using 60 Vbeta and 13 Jbeta primers. Sequenced by immunoSEQ multiplex PCR; TCRdb stores in-frame clones only, minus some. Seen here are about 160,000 clones, more than 60% observed once, and the top ten hold 5.5% to 7.5%. The sample consisted of PBMCs. The receptors derive from a woman in her thirties or forties in good health and CMV-seropositive.

The chain couples TRBV19 to TRBJ2-7, with D possibly matching TRBD1 (6 bases). V was cut by 2 bases and J by 4 bases, with 12 bases left in between. In germline, CDR1 is LNHDA, CDR2 SQIVND (reference sequence). This CDR3 spans 14 amino acids. In nucleotides, the CDR3 is TGTGCCAGTAGTATAACAGTAGGGACATACGAGCAGTACTTC. Translation: CASSITVGTYEQYF.

V is TRBV5-4 and J is TRBJ2-2; D is unresolved. The V end lost 0 bases, the J end lost 7 bases, and 22 bases lay between the germline ends. The CDR3 runs to 18 residues. The V gene's germline CDR1 is SGHNT and CDR2 YYREEE (reference sequence). In DNA form, the CDR3 reads TGTGCCAGCAGCTTGGCCGGGTCAGTAGGTCCCCCTATCGGGGAGCTGTTTTTT. Its translation: CASSLAGSVGPPIGELFF.

The chain links TRBV7-2 to TRBJ1-2, with a tentative D call TRBD1 (6 bases). Trimming cost V 1 base and J 1 base, with 16 bases left between them. CDR3 length equals 17 residues. Germline loops: CDR1 SGHTA, CDR2 FQGNSA. In nucleotides, the CDR3 is TGTGCCAGCAGCTTAGTATCATCAGGGGTAAATAACTATGGCTACACCTTC. As protein: CASSLVSSGVNNYGYTF.

V and J are TRBV7-3 and TRBJ2-1; possible D gene TRBD1, 7 bases. The CDR3 totals 15 residues. V was trimmed by 5 bases and J by 4 bases, leaving 15 bases between them. Germline CDR1 reads SGHTA; CDR2 reads FQGTGA. The CDR3 nucleotides read TGTGCCAGCAGCCAGGGGGGCCAGGGTTACAATGAGCAGTTCTTC. Translated: CASSQGGQGYNEQFF.

The chain recombines TRBV5-1 with TRBJ2-7, with 9 bases that match TRBD1. The CDR3 length is 14 residues. The J segment lost 5 bases and the V segment lost 0 bases, leaving 3 bases of the junction unmatched. Germline V lookup: CDR1 SGHRS, CDR2 YFSETQ. CDR3 sequence: CASSLGDRDNEQYF. The CDR3 bases are TGCGCCAGCAGCTTGGGGGACAGGGATAACGAGCAGTACTTC.

The chain is built from TRBV21-1 and TRBJ1-3. TRBV21-1 is shown as a pseudogene. The CDR3 length is 15 residues. CDR3 DNA: TGTGCCAGCAGCAAAACCGGTTCTCGGGGAAACACCATATATTTT. It yields the protein CASSKTGSRGNTIYF.

This chain links TRBV7-9 with TRBJ1-2, with D hard to call. Germline CDR1 and CDR2: SEHNR and FQNEAQ (reference sequence). The V end lost 5 bases, the J end lost 3 bases, and 4 bases lay between the germline ends. The CDR3 sequence is 11 residues long. The CDR3 nucleotides are TGTGCCAGCAGCCCCGACTATGGCTACACCTTC. Translated: CASSPDYGYTF.

This chain joins TRBV6-6 and TRBJ2-7; the match to TRBD2 covers 9 bases. Trimming at V came to 7 bases and at J to 5 bases, leaving 15 bases not matched to a gene. The germline CDR1 and CDR2 sequences are MNHNY and SVGAGI (reference sequence). The CDR3 runs 16 residues. CDR3 bases: TGTGCCAGCAAGCCTGCATTGAGCGGGGGGATCCACGAGCAGTACTTC. Its protein is CASKPALSGGIHEQYF.

This chain joins TRBV6-6 and TRBJ1-4, with 9 bases matching TRBD1. Germline values: CDR1 MNHNY, CDR2 SVGAGI (reference sequence). V lost 8 bases and J lost 8; bases outside the gene matches: 6. The CDR3 runs 13 residues. The CDR3 DNA sequence: TGTGCCAGCGAGGACAGGGGTTCCGAAAAACTGTTTTTT. Amino acid sequence: CASEDRGSEKLFF.

The chain has TRBV5-1 and TRBJ2-1; D is perhaps TRBD2 (6 bases). Germline CDR1 reads SGHRS; CDR2 reads YFSETQ. V dropped 5 bases and J dropped 2 bases, with 11 bases sitting between them. This CDR3 region has 14 residues. The CDR3 spells CASSPGETYNEQFF. The CDR3 DNA reads TGCGCCAGCAGTCCGGGGGAAACCTACAATGAGCAGTTCTTC. The full variable domain, completed using reference TRBV5-1 and TRBJ2-1, is KAGVTQTPRYLIKTRGQQVTLSCSPISGHRSVSWYQQTPGQGLQFLFEYFSETQRNKGNFPGRFSGRQFSNSRSEMNVSTLELGDSALYLCASSPGETYNEQFFGPGTRLTVL.